The subject of this entry is one T cell receptor (beta chain). This table comes from immunoSEQ multiplex PCR, and its TCRdb copy is limited to in-frame clones, with some not included. This table holds about 26,000 clones, just over 85% found once. The sample belongs to a study of T cell responses to AZD1222 COVID-19 vaccine. This CDR3 is built from 12 residues. Germline lookup yields CDR1 SGHDT and CDR2 YYEEEE. Trimming pared 2 bases from V and 3 bases from J, leaving 6 bases between. This chain connects TRBV5-6 to TRBJ2-7; no reliable D call. The clonotype comes from an adult who received the AZD1222 COVID-19 vaccine. Sequenced material: peripheral blood, taken 28 days after the second AZD1222 dose. Here the CDR3 DNA reads TGTGCCAGCAGCTTCGACAACTACGAGCAGTACTTC. This codes for CASSFDNYEQYF.